The 21 T cell receptor beta chains reported below all come from one sample, sequenced in a study of molecular identifiers for immune sequencing clone quantification (dated by TCRdb to 2016 to 2018). Receptors were amplified or captured by PCR. Sequencing relied on a NextSeq 500. The public reads were reanalyzed by TCRdb: fastp trimming at Q25, MiXCR alignment, in-frame beta chains only. Rows merge per CDR3 protein into single entries with the most common DNA and genes. The sample records some 680,000 distinct CDR3 sequences, about 25% of which are singletons. The ten most abundant clones make up about 0.78% of the sample. The specimen was naive CD8+ T cells from blood, with Jurkat cell RNA spiked in. According to the study, the label for this sample's cell subset or site signals: FACS-sorted CD8+CD4-CCR7+CD45RA+ naive T cells. These receptors originate from a human donor in good health. Some libraries in this study had Jurkat cell RNA spiked in.

Points on this clonotype: A much larger clone sits a single nucleotide away, making a read error possible. A read error is likely, as this CDR3 ends without the conserved phenylalanine or tryptophan. The rearrangement joins TRBV20-1 to TRBJ2-3, with 10 positions matching TRBD2. The CDR3 consists of 15 residues. Germline lookup yields CDR1 DFQATT and CDR2 SNEGSKA (reference sequence). With 3 bases clipped from V and 7 bases from J, the junction kept 10 bases outside the gene matches. Written as DNA, the CDR3 is TGCAGTGCTAGGCCTACTAGCGGGGATTGGAATACGCAGTATCTT. It encodes CSARPTSGDWNTQYL.

With respect to this clonotype: A much more abundant neighbour one base away suggests this may be a read error. This sequence joins TRBV12-3 or TRBV12-4 and TRBJ1-5, with 8 bases lining up with TRBD1. The CDR3 is made up of 15 amino acids. Trimming cost V 10 bases and J 2 bases; bases outside gene matches: 10. Written as DNA, the CDR3 is TGTGCCATCAGCCAAATGACAGGGGGCAATCAGCCCCAGCATTTT. Protein product: CAISQMTGGNQPQHF.

For this clonotype: A much larger clone lies one base from this, so it may be a read error. The J gene is TRBJ2-7, the V gene TRBV4-3; a weak D match, TRBD2 (6 bases). This CDR3 spans 15 amino acids. Germline V gene data show CDR1 as LGHNA and CDR2 as YSLEER. Trimming cost V 3 bases and J 9 bases, with 21 bases left between them. CDR3 bases: TGCGCCAGCAGCCAGGGGAGACAGAGCCCTAGCGCGCAGTACTTC. Translating it yields CASSQGRQSPSAQYF.

This chain connects TRBV7-2 to TRBJ2-2; TRBD1 matches at 9 bases. Germline values: CDR1 SGHTA, CDR2 FQGNSA. J gave up 1 base and V 10 bases, and 25 bases lay outside the gene matches. The length of the CDR3 is 21 residues. Written as DNA, the CDR3 is TGTGCCACTAGGTTCAAAGCCCCTTGGACAGGGGAGACTGTGAACACCGGGGAGCTGTTTTTT. Translation gives CATRFKAPWTGETVNTGELFF.

The V call is TRBV19, the J call TRBJ1-1, with TRBD1 matching 7 bases. Trimming cost V 3 bases and J 3 bases; bases outside gene matches: 7. The V gene's germline CDR1 is LNHDA and CDR2 SQIVND (reference sequence). The CDR3 runs 15 residues. The DNA for the CDR3 is TGTGCCAGTAGTATTTCCGGGACAGCGGACACTGAAGCTTTCTTT. The encoded protein is CASSISGTADTEAFF. Full variable domain (missing parts from reference TRBV19 and TRBJ1-1): DGGITQSPKYLFRKEGQNVTLSCEQNLNHDAMYWYRQDPGQGLRLIYYSQIVNDFQKGDIAEGYSVSREKKESFPLTVTSAQKNPTAFYLCASSISGTADTEAFFGQGTRLTVV.

Of note for this clonotype: Since a much larger clone is just one base distant, this may be a read error. The chain is built from TRBV13 and TRBJ2-5; tentatively, D is TRBD1 or TRBD2 (5 bases each). The V gene's germline CDR1 is PRHDT and CDR2 FYEKMQ (reference sequence). The CDR3 is 15 residues long. The CDR3 DNA follows: TGTGCCAGCAGCCCTTGGAACAGGAGGCAAGAGAACCAGTACTTC. Residues: CASSPWNRRQENQYF.

This sequence joins TRBV13 and TRBJ2-3; 8 bases match TRBD2. Germline V lookup: CDR1 PRHDT, CDR2 FYEKMQ (reference sequence). CDR3 length: 14 amino acids. Unmatched junction bases numbered 4, after V lost 4 bases and J lost 4 bases. The CDR3 nucleotides are TGTGCCAGCAGCTCGGGACTAGAACCAGATACGCAGTATTTT. Translated, it gives CASSSGLEPDTQYF.

To note about this clonotype: This may arise from a read error, as a much more abundant clone is one base away. The CDR3: CASSDIPGHITDTQYF. Written as DNA, the CDR3 is TGTGCCAGTAGTGACATCCCGGGACATATCACAGATACGCAGTATTTT. The genes are TRBV19 and TRBJ2-3; possible D gene TRBD1, 6 bases. CDR3 length: 16 amino acids. V dropped 5 bases and J dropped 2 bases, with 17 bases sitting between them. Per germline, CDR1 LNHDA and CDR2 SQIVND (reference sequence).

This clonotype was recorded at least ten times. The chain employs TRBV2 and TRBJ1-1; D possibly corresponds to TRBD1 (6 bases). The germline V gene has CDR1 SNHLY and CDR2 FYNNEI. This CDR3 region has 13 residues. V was clipped by 8 bases and J by 4 bases, with 14 bases between them. DNA of the CDR3: TGTGCCAGCCATGACCTAGGGGGCACTGAAGCTTTCTTT. Amino acids: CASHDLGGTEAFF.

About this clonotype itself: A much larger clone lies one base from this, so it may be a read error. The chain is built from TRBV5-1 and TRBJ2-7; 10 bases are shared with TRBD1. Germline V lookup: CDR1 SGHRS, CDR2 YFSETQ. The J segment lost 4 bases and the V segment lost 7 bases, leaving 11 bases of the junction unmatched. This CDR3 spans 15 amino acids. Here the CDR3 DNA reads TGCGCCAGCGGCCCATTCTGGGACAGGGGTTACGAGCAGTACTTC. This encodes CASGPFWDRGYEQYF.

This clonotype was detected ten times or more. The chain couples TRBV9 to TRBJ1-1; TRBD1 might be the D (5 bases). The V gene's germline CDR1 is SGDLS and CDR2 YYNGEE. The CDR3 runs 11 residues. V was pared by 3 bases and J by 12 bases, with 12 bases between. CDR3 amino acids: CASSAGDESFF. CDR3 nucleotides: TGTGCCAGCAGCGCGGGGGACGAATCTTTCTTT.

A few counts support this clonotype. The genes are TRBV5-1 and TRBJ2-1; TRBD1 aligns across 8 bases. Looked up from germline, CDR1 is SGHRS and CDR2 is YFSETQ. This CDR3 has 15 amino acids. With 7 bases clipped from V and 3 bases from J, the junction kept 9 bases outside the gene matches. CDR3 sequence (DNA): TGCGCCAGCGTATTCCTGGACAGGGACTACAATGAGCAGTTCTTC. This translates into CASVFLDRDYNEQFF.

This clonotype was seen ten or more times. V gene TRBV7-9 combines with J gene TRBJ1-2; D remains unclear. Trimming removed 1 base at V and 1 base at J, with 7 bases between. This CDR3 has 14 residues. The V gene's germline CDR1 is SEHNR and CDR2 FQNEAQ (reference sequence). CDR3 loop: CASSLVGNNYGYTF. For the CDR3, the DNA is TGTGCCAGCAGCTTAGTAGGGAATAACTATGGCTACACCTTC.

This clonotype has just a few counts. V is TRBV7-6 and J is TRBJ1-4, with 8 nucleotides matching TRBD1. CDR1 is SGHVS and CDR2 is FNYEAQ in the germline V gene. CDR3 size: 16 residues. The V gene end was trimmed by 5 bases and the J gene end by 7 bases; junction bases not matched to a gene: 12. The CDR3 nucleotides read TGTGCCAGCAGCCCAGATACAGGGGGGGGTGGTGAAAAACTGTTTTTT. Protein product: CASSPDTGGGGEKLFF.

The chain joins TRBV20-1 to TRBJ2-7; 8 bases line up with TRBD1. Germline V CDR1 and CDR2: DFQATT, SNEGSKA (reference sequence). This CDR3 comprises 16 residues. V was clipped by 3 bases and J by 0 bases; unmatched bases: 10. CDR3: CSASPLTGVSSYEQYF. In DNA, the CDR3 is TGCAGTGCTAGTCCCCTGACAGGGGTAAGCTCCTACGAGCAGTACTTC.

The V gene is TRBV2, the J gene TRBJ2-1; TRBD2 matches at 10 bases. The CDR3 has 16 residues. Germline assignment: CDR1 SNHLY and CDR2 FYNNEI. J gave up 8 bases and V 3 bases, and 10 bases lay outside the gene matches. The DNA for the CDR3 is TGTGCCAGCAGTGATTTCTCTAGCGGGAGTCGCGATGAGCAGTTCTTC. It specifies CASSDFSSGSRDEQFF. Looking up the rest from reference TRBV2 and TRBJ2-1 gives the full variable domain: EPEVTQTPSHQVTQMGQEVILRCVPISNHLYFYWYRQILGQKVEFLVSFYNNEISEKSEIFDDQFSVERPDGSNFTLKIRSTKLEDSAMYFCASSDFSSGSRDEQFFGPGTRLTVL.

This clonotype was recorded at least ten times. This rearrangement joins TRBV30 to TRBJ1-1; D perhaps matches TRBD1 (5 bases). V lost 1 base, J lost 9 bases, and 12 bases lay in between. This CDR3 contains 12 residues. Germline-derived CDR1 and CDR2 are GTSNPN and SVGIG (reference sequence). CDR3 sequence (DNA): TGTGCCTGGAGTGATCCAGGGCCGAAAGCTTTCTTT. Translated, it gives CAWSDPGPKAFF.

Details on this clonotype: The conserved final phenylalanine or tryptophan is absent from the CDR3, which likely points to a read error. V gene TRBV19 combines with J gene TRBJ2-5; no definite D call. V gave up 3 bases and J gave up 1 base, with 12 bases separating them. This CDR3 has 15 residues. The germline gives CDR1 LNHDA, CDR2 SQIVND (reference sequence). In DNA, the CDR3 is TGTGCCAGTAGTATCCTCGCCGACACCCAAGAGACCCAGTACTCC. Encoded protein: CASSILADTQETQYS.

This clonotype was seen ten or more times. The chain joins TRBV19 to TRBJ2-5; D is tentatively TRBD1 or TRBD2 (5 bases each). This CDR3 spans 17 amino acids. The V end lost 5 bases, the J end lost 2 bases, and 21 bases lay between the germline ends. Germline lookup yields CDR1 LNHDA and CDR2 SQIVND (reference sequence). CDR3 DNA sequence: TGTGCCAGTAGTGTCAACTCATTCGGGGCCCGACAAGAGACCCAGTACTTC. Its translation is CASSVNSFGARQETQYF. The variable domain in full, completed from reference TRBV19 and TRBJ2-5, reads DGGITQSPKYLFRKEGQNVTLSCEQNLNHDAMYWYRQDPGQGLRLIYYSQIVNDFQKGDIAEGYSVSREKKESFPLTVTSAQKNPTAFYLCASSVNSFGARQETQYFGPGTRLLVL.

The CDR3, as DNA: TGCGCCAGCAGCCCGCTAGTGGGAGGGCCTAGCGGGAGGGCCGACCAAGAGACCCAGTACTTC. As protein: CASSPLVGGPSGRADQETQYF. J is TRBJ2-5 and V is TRBV4-1, with 12 bases fitting TRBD2. The germline gives CDR1 MGHRA, CDR2 YSYEKL. The ends lost 4 bases at V and 0 bases at J; junction bases unmatched: 18. The CDR3 is 21 residues long.

This clonotype was seen only a few times. The chain combines TRBV3-1 with TRBJ2-1; D ambiguous. Germline V gene lookup returns CDR1 LGHDT and CDR2 YNNKEL (reference sequence). CDR3 length: 15 residues. The V gene lost 0 bases and the J gene lost 4 bases, with 10 bases spanning the gap. CDR3 protein: CASSQDPEDYNEQFF. The CDR3 nucleotides read TGTGCCAGCAGCCAAGATCCCGAGGATTACAATGAGCAGTTCTTC.